The rows below give T cell receptor beta chains drawn from one sample of a study of blood T cell repertoires in COVID-19. The protocol was immunoSEQ multiplex PCR, while the TCRdb copy is restricted to in-frame clones and leaves out a portion. The table includes some 220,000 clones, roughly 85% detected once. The sequenced material came from peripheral blood. These receptors all come from a man in his forties or fifties with COVID-19, enrolled during active disease. Both conserved end residues are part of each CDR3. D genes are given only for firm matches. Only part of the rows carry a size: once, few, many, or a class if the clone is expanded.

>TRBV7-9|TRBJ1-1|NA|NA
TGTGCCAGCACCCTACGTCTCGTCACTGAAGCTTTCTTT
CASTLRLVTEAFF
>TRBV7-2|TRBJ1-1|NA|TRBD1
TGTGCCAGCAGCCCAGGGGACAGGGCGACTGAAGCTTTCTTT
CASSPGDRATEAFF
>TRBV4-2|TRBJ1-5|NA|TRBD1
TGTGCCAGCAGCCAAGACGGCAGGGGGAATCAGCCCCAGCATTTT
CASSQDGRGNQPQHF
>TRBV5-1|TRBJ2-7|few|NA
TGCGCCAGCAGCTCAACCTACGAGCAGTACTTC
CASSSTYEQYF
>TRBV18|TRBJ2-3|NA|NA
TGTGCCAGCTCACCACCGACTCACACAGATACGCAGTATTTT
CASSPPTHTDTQYF
>TRBV6-5|TRBJ2-3|NA|NA
TGTGCCAGCACCGACGGGGTTTTTGAGGGTACGCAGTATTTT
CASTDGVFEGTQYF
>TRBV6-6|TRBJ1-5|few|NA
TGTGCCACCACTCAATCAATTCAGCAGGTCCATAGCAATCAGCCCCAGCATTTT
CATTQSIQQVHSNQPQHF
>TRBV19|TRBJ2-7|NA|TRBD1
TGTGCCAGTAGTCCCCGGGACAGTTCTTCCGAGCAGTACTTC
CASSPRDSSSEQYF
>TRBV7-8|TRBJ2-3|NA|TRBD2
TGTGCCAGCAGCTCGGGGGGGATCACAGATACGCAGTATTTT
CASSSGGITDTQYF
>TRBV20-1|TRBJ1-1|NA|TRBD1
TGCAGTGCTAGTCCCGGGACAGGGACGAACACTGAAGCTTTCTTT
CSASPGTGTNTEAFF
>TRBV6-2/TRBV6-3|TRBJ1-2|NA|NA
TGTGCCAGCAGTTACTATCGGGGAGAGGGCTACACCTTC
CASSYYRGEGYTF
>TRBV21-1|TRBJ1-5|NA|NA
TGTGCCAGCAGCTCAGGACAGGGGAATAGGAGCAATCAGCCCCAGCATTTT
CASSSGQGNRSNQPQHF
>TRBV3-1/TRBV3-2|TRBJ1-1|NA|TRBD1
TGTGCCAGCAGCCGATCCGGGGGCAGGGGGGTCGGGAACACTGAAGCTTTCTTT
CASSRSGGRGVGNTEAFF
>TRBV5-6|TRBJ1-1|NA|TRBD1
TGTGCCAGCAGCCGACAGGGGGCTGGGAACACTGAAGCTTTCTTT
CASSRQGAGNTEAFF
>TRBV2|TRBJ2-5|NA|NA
TGTGCCAGCAGTGAAAGCCAGGGGCGAGGAGAGACCCAGTACTTC
CASSESQGRGETQYF
>TRBV11-3|TRBJ2-3|NA|NA
TGTGCCAGCAGCTTCTCCGGGACTAGCACAGATACGCAGTATTTT
CASSFSGTSTDTQYF
>TRBV20-1|TRBJ2-5|NA|NA
TGCAGTGCAGCATCACAAGAGACCCAGTACTTC
CSAASQETQYF
>TRBV7-3|TRBJ2-7|once|TRBD1
TGTGCCAGCAGCTTAACAGGGACAGATCCCTACGAGCAGTACTTC
CASSLTGTDPYEQYF
>TRBV4-2|TRBJ2-7|NA|TRBD1
TGTGCCAGCAGCCACTACGGGGGACAGGTCTACGAGCAGTACTTC
CASSHYGGQVYEQYF
>TRBV13|TRBJ2-7|NA|TRBD2
TGTGCCAGCAGCTTACAGGGAGGGATCTACGAGCAGTACTTC
CASSLQGGIYEQYF
>TRBV6-6|TRBJ2-7|NA|TRBD2
TGTGCCAGCATAAGCGGGGGGTTGTACGAGCAGTACTTC
CASISGGLYEQYF
>TRBV19|TRBJ2-5|NA|NA
TGTGCCAGTAGTATCGGTAGTTCCCCAAGGGGAGAGACCCAGTACTTC
CASSIGSSPRGETQYF
>TRBV9|TRBJ2-3|NA|TRBD2
TGTGCCAGCAGCGTTCTTGGACTAGCCAGCACAGATACGCAGTATTTT
CASSVLGLASTDTQYF
>TRBV7-9|TRBJ2-2|once|NA
TGTGCCAGCAGCTTATTGATAGCCCGCGCGCCCGGGGAGCTGTTTTTT
CASSLLIARAPGELFF
>TRBV6-5|TRBJ1-1|NA|NA
TGTGCCAGCAGTTACGGGCAGAACACTGAAGCTTTCTTT
CASSYGQNTEAFF
>TRBV19|TRBJ1-2|NA|TRBD1
TGTGCCAGTAGCAAGAGCCGGGACAGGGGGACTCCTAACTATGGCTACACCTTC
CASSKSRDRGTPNYGYTF
>TRBV5-1|TRBJ2-7|NA|TRBD1
TGCGCCAGCAGCTCCCGGGACAGTAGCTCCTACGAGCAGTACTTC
CASSSRDSSSYEQYF
>TRBV6-5|TRBJ2-7|NA|NA
TGTGCCAGCCGCCGGGACACCACCTACGAGCAGTACTTC
CASRRDTTYEQYF
>TRBV5-1|TRBJ2-1|NA|NA
TGCGCCAGCAGGGTGGTAGATTCCTACAATGAGCAGTTCTTC
CASRVVDSYNEQFF
>TRBV4-2|TRBJ1-6|NA|NA
TGTGCCAGCAGCCCGCAGGTGCCCGTCAATAATTCACCCCTCCACTTT
CASSPQVPVNNSPLHF